This TCR beta chain was captured in a study of blood T cell repertoires in COVID-19. Whole-study context: The origin of the acute and convalescent COVID-19 samples was the United States, Italy and Spain. PBMCs, B-cell-depleted T cells, or T cells were the source of the cDNA or gDNA that made up the material.

The V end lost 4 bases, the J end lost 7 bases, and 10 bases lay between the germline ends. The CDR3 covers 11 residues. Looked up from germline, CDR1 is SQVTM and CDR2 is ANQGSEA. Original handling: Counts of nucleated cells, estimated from reference gene primer amplification, were obtained. Sequenced by immunoSEQ multiplex PCR; TCRdb stores in-frame clones only, minus some. The V and J calls and clone size were taken over from that table, and D and trimming were inferred from the DNA. Of about 220,000 clones in the sample, about three quarters were seen once. This TCR came from a woman in her 70s with acute or convalescent COVID-19. The sequenced material came from peripheral blood. The V gene is TRBV29-1, the J gene TRBJ2-5; tentatively, D is TRBD2 (5 bases). In DNA, the CDR3 is TGCAGCGTTGGGGAAGGAGGGACCCAGTACTTC. The encoded protein is CSVGEGGTQYF.